Given below is one TCR beta chain in context. Enrollees, about 18 to 95 years old, lived in 20 to 25 US areas. Participant-reported clinical history was the basis for cohort assignment. Germline lookup yields CDR1 ENHRY and CDR2 SYGVKD. V was shortened by 3 bases and J by 2 bases, with 11 bases between the two germline ends. This CDR3 has 14 amino acids. In the original analysis: Reference gene primer amplification yielded estimated nucleated cell counts. Assay used: immunoSEQ multiplex PCR; TCRdb lists only in-frame clones, some missing. V, J and clone size derive from that table, while D and trimming were established from the DNA sequence. The sample shows some 350,000 clones, 88% of them seen only once. The sample belongs to a study of blood T cell repertoires in COVID-19. Whole-study context: The origin of the acute and convalescent COVID-19 samples was the United States, Italy and Spain.

This sequence joins TRBV10-3 and TRBJ2-7; D is unresolved. The sample taken for sequencing was PBMCs or T cells enriched from blood (not recorded which). This TCR came from a man between 25 and 39 years old who had recovered from COVID-19. In DNA, the CDR3 is TGTGCCATCAGTGACCCACAGAACCCCTACGAGCAGTACTTC. It codes for CAISDPQNPYEQYF.